Each of the 22 T cell receptor beta chains below was sequenced from the same sample in a study of T cells in localized non-small cell lung cancer. The table came from immunoSEQ multiplex PCR; TCRdb's copy has only in-frame clones and leaves some out. The sample has around 31,000 clones, about 88% seen once. The sequences come from peripheral blood, collected before any cancer treatment. Receptors originate from a woman aged 35 to 70 with stage I lung adenocarcinoma.

The rearrangement uses TRBV7-9 and TRBJ1-2; D ambiguous. Trimming pared 1 base from V and 10 bases from J, leaving 7 bases between. The CDR3 totals 11 residues. CDR1 is SEHNR and CDR2 is FQNEAQ in the germline V gene (reference sequence). The CDR3 sequence is CASSLGGPYTF. The CDR3 DNA is TGTGCCAGCAGCTTAGGAGGTCCCTACACCTTC.

The sample holds one count of this clone. The rearrangement links TRBV2 to TRBJ1-1; 8 bases agree with TRBD1. Trimming took 5 bases from V and 4 from J; bases not matched to a gene: 3. Germline V gene data show CDR1 as SNHLY and CDR2 as FYNNEI. The CDR3 runs to 13 residues. The CDR3 sequence: CASSYQGATEAFF. In DNA, the CDR3 is TGTGCCAGCAGTTACCAGGGGGCCACTGAAGCTTTCTTT.

The chain joins TRBV5-4 to TRBJ1-3; 8 bases match TRBD1. Germline V gene data show CDR1 as SGHNT and CDR2 as YYREEE (reference sequence). V trimming: 5 bases; J trimming: 3 bases; junction bases outside the gene matches: 7. This CDR3 region has 15 residues. CDR3 region: CASSRQGLGGNTIYF. CDR3 bases: TGTGCCAGCAGTCGACAGGGGTTGGGTGGAAACACCATATATTTT.

The gene calls are TRBV7-2 and TRBJ2-1, with TRBD2 identical over 10 bases. After removal of 1 base from V and 4 bases from J, the junction contained 13 bases not matched to a gene. Germline V lookup: CDR1 SGHTA, CDR2 FQGNSA. The CDR3 is made up of 19 amino acids. This CDR3 reads CASSLDPQLAGARYNEQFF. The CDR3 nucleotides read TGTGCCAGCAGCTTAGACCCCCAGCTAGCGGGAGCCCGTTACAATGAGCAGTTCTTC.

This clone was detected only once. This sequence joins TRBV5-1 and TRBJ2-2, with 9 bases fitting TRBD2. Germline V gene lookup returns CDR1 SGHRS and CDR2 YFSETQ. V shed 0 bases, J shed 5 bases, and the junction held 5 bases outside the gene matches. The CDR3 totals 16 residues. In nucleotides, the CDR3 is TGCGCCAGCAGCTTGGCCGGTAGCGGGAGAACCGGGGAGCTGTTTTTT. Its protein is CASSLAGSGRTGELFF.

This clone was picked up one time. This chain connects TRBV29-1 to TRBJ1-2; 7 bases line up with TRBD1. The CDR3 has 14 residues. The germline gives CDR1 SQVTM, CDR2 ANQGSEA. J was trimmed by 4 bases and V by 6 bases; bases with no gene match: 11. The CDR3 sequence is CSVETLRDSYGYTF. Here the CDR3 DNA reads TGCAGCGTCGAGACCTTAAGGGACAGCTATGGCTACACCTTC. Supplemented by reference TRBV29-1 and TRBJ1-2, the full variable domain reads SAVISQKPSRDICQRGTSLTIQCQVDSQVTMMFWYRQQPGQSLTLIATANQGSEATYESGFVIDKFPISRPNLTFSTLTVSNMSPEDSSIYLCSVETLRDSYGYTFGSGTRLTVV.

The chain uses TRBV27 and TRBJ2-7, with D perhaps matching TRBD2 (6 bases). This CDR3 comprises 15 residues. The germline V and J ends were trimmed by 6 bases and 0 bases, with 15 bases remaining between them. The V gene's germline CDR1 is MNHEY and CDR2 SMNVEV (reference sequence). CDR3 residues: CASRGLAGSSYEQYF. CDR3 in DNA: TGTGCCAGCAGGGGCCTCGCGGGAAGCTCCTACGAGCAGTACTTC.

The chain recombines TRBV9 with TRBJ2-2; TRBD2 matches at 9 bases. CDR1 and CDR2 from the germline V gene are SGDLS and YYNGEE. The junction had 3 bases not matched to a gene; V was cut back by 3 bases and J by 0 bases. The CDR3 loop spans 16 amino acids. The CDR3 region is CASSAGLAANTGELFF. As DNA, the CDR3 is TGTGCCAGCAGCGCGGGACTAGCAGCGAACACCGGGGAGCTGTTTTTT.

J is TRBJ1-3 and V is TRBV11-1; D unclear. Germline V gene sequence: CDR1 SGHAT, CDR2 FQDESV (reference sequence). With 2 bases removed from V and 0 bases from J, the gap between germline ends came to 8 bases. CDR3 size: 15 residues. CDR3 bases: TGTGCCAGCAGCTTACAGCGATACTCTGGAAACACCATATATTTT. Translated: CASSLQRYSGNTIYF.

The chain links TRBV27 to TRBJ2-3; D is tentatively TRBD1 or TRBD2 (5 bases each). The CDR3 covers 15 residues. Germline CDR1 MNHEY, CDR2 SMNVEV (reference sequence). The V end lost 5 bases, the J end lost 3 bases, and 15 bases lay between the germline ends. CDR3 amino acids: CASSRDGPRTDTQYF. The CDR3 DNA sequence: TGTGCCAGCAGTAGGGACGGGCCTAGGACAGATACGCAGTATTTT.

The gene calls are TRBV4-1 and TRBJ2-1; D possibly corresponds to TRBD2 (6 bases). Per germline, CDR1 MGHRA and CDR2 YSYEKL. Trimming removed 0 bases at V and 0 bases at J, with 18 bases between. The CDR3 is 19 amino acids. This CDR3 reads CASSQEEIAELSSYNEQFF. CDR3 bases: TGCGCCAGCAGCCAAGAGGAGATAGCGGAACTTAGCTCCTACAATGAGCAGTTCTTC.

V gene TRBV30 combines with J gene TRBJ2-4, with D possibly matching TRBD2 (7 bases). The CDR3 is 15 residues long. CDR1 and CDR2 from the germline V gene are GTSNPN and SVGIG (reference sequence). Deletions cut 4 bases from V and 7 bases from J, with 20 bases between. In DNA, the CDR3 is TGTGCCTGGACCCGTAGGGGGGAGGGGGTGAACATTCAGTACTTC. It yields the protein CAWTRRGEGVNIQYF.

A single count supports this clone. The chain employs TRBV5-1 and TRBJ1-3, with D hard to call. Germline V gene lookup returns CDR1 SGHRS and CDR2 YFSETQ. V lost 4 bases and J 0 bases, leaving 11 bases between the germline ends. The CDR3 sequence is 15 residues long. CDR3 amino acids: CASSPDTISGNTIYF. In DNA, the CDR3 is TGCGCCAGCAGCCCTGACACAATCTCTGGAAACACCATATATTTT.

This rearrangement joins TRBV10-2 to TRBJ2-7, with TRBD1 matching 7 bases. V was clipped by 6 bases and J by 4 bases; unmatched bases: 6. Germline-derived CDR1 and CDR2 are WSHSY and SAAADI. CDR3 size: 13 residues. In DNA form, the CDR3 reads TGCGCCAGCAGGGGACAGAATCTTTACGAGCAGTACTTC. As protein: CASRGQNLYEQYF.

The chain is built from TRBV28 and TRBJ2-7, with 8 bases that match TRBD1. This CDR3 has 16 residues. Trimming removed 1 base from V and 2 bases from J; junction bases left unmatched: 7. Germline V gene sequence: CDR1 MDHEN, CDR2 SYDVKM. For the CDR3, the DNA is TGTGCCAGCAGTTTATATGGACAGGGTCTTACCTACGAGCAGTACTTC. Its translation: CASSLYGQGLTYEQYF.

This clone occurred once. This chain uses TRBV15 with TRBJ2-3; 9 bases map to TRBD1. Germline values: CDR1 LNHNV, CDR2 YYDKDF (reference sequence). V was pared by 5 bases and J by 2 bases, with 5 bases of the junction left unmatched. This CDR3 comprises 15 residues. This chain's CDR3 is CATSSGTGTTDTQYF. The CDR3 DNA follows: TGTGCCACCAGCTCGGGGACAGGGACCACAGATACGCAGTATTTT. The full variable domain, its missing parts supplied by reference TRBV15 and TRBJ2-3, is DAMVIQNPRYQVTQFGKPVTLSCSQTLNHNVMYWYQQKSSQAPKLLFHYYDKDFNNEADTPDNFQSRRPNTSFCFLDIRSPGLGDTAMYLCATSSGTGTTDTQYFGPGTRLTVL.

V is TRBV11-2 and J is TRBJ2-1; D tentatively reads TRBD1 or TRBD2 (5 bases each). The CDR3 is 13 amino acids. The germline gives CDR1 SGHAT, CDR2 FQNNGV. Trimming took 8 bases from V and 9 from J, leaving 17 bases between them. This CDR3 is CASRVRGRGEQFF. The CDR3 region has the DNA TGTGCCAGCCGCGTCCGGGGACGGGGTGAGCAGTTCTTC.

This chain joins TRBV28 and TRBJ1-5; 7 bases are a match to TRBD1. The V segment lost 1 base and the J segment 1 base; nucleotides outside the gene matches: 4. Germline values: CDR1 MDHEN, CDR2 SYDVKM. The CDR3 length is 16 residues. The CDR3 nucleotides read TGTGCCAGCAGTTTATTAGGGGGACAGAGCAATCAGCCCCAGCATTTT. Amino acid sequence: CASSLLGGQSNQPQHF. The variable domain in full, with the rest retrieved from reference TRBV28 and TRBJ1-5, is DVKVTQSSRYLVKRTGEKVFLECVQDMDHENMFWYRQDPGLGLRLIYFSYDVKMKEKGDIPEGYSVSREKKERFSLILESASTNQTSMYLCASSLLGGQSNQPQHFGDGTRLSIL.

A single count supports this clone. The rearrangement links TRBV5-1 to TRBJ2-3; 8 bases line up with TRBD1. In germline, CDR1 is SGHRS, CDR2 YFSETQ. This CDR3 is built from 14 residues. The V gene end was trimmed by 0 bases and the J gene end by 4 bases; junction bases not matched to a gene: 1. The CDR3 sequence is CASSLGRGPDTQYF. DNA of the CDR3: TGCGCCAGCAGCTTGGGCAGGGGGCCAGATACGCAGTATTTT.

This clone was observed a handful of times. The chain recombines TRBV19 with TRBJ2-1, with TRBD2 matching 10 bases. The junction had 4 bases not matched to a gene; V was cut back by 7 bases and J by 1 base. The CDR3 runs to 15 residues. Germline CDR1 is LNHDA and CDR2 is SQIVND (reference sequence). The CDR3 reads CASTLTSGSYNEQFF. The CDR3 nucleotides are TGTGCCAGTACCCTGACTAGCGGGTCCTACAATGAGCAGTTCTTC.

This clone appeared once. The chain uses TRBV19 and TRBJ2-7, with TRBD1 as a possible D gene (5 bases). Trimming removed 9 bases from V and 0 bases from J, with 15 bases in between. CDR3 length: 14 residues. Germline V gene sequence: CDR1 LNHDA, CDR2 SQIVND (reference sequence). CDR3 residues: CASSSDTRSYEQYF. The CDR3, as DNA: TGTGCCAGCAGCTCGGACACCCGCTCCTACGAGCAGTACTTC.

This clone is a singleton in its sample. The chain is built from TRBV19 and TRBJ2-5; 12 bases map to TRBD2. Per germline, CDR1 LNHDA and CDR2 SQIVND (reference sequence). J was trimmed by 1 base and V by 5 bases; bases with no gene match: 5. CDR3 length equals 16 residues. CDR3 nucleotide sequence: TGTGCCAGTAGTCCTCGGACTAGCGGGATCCAAGAGACCCAGTACTTC. Translation gives CASSPRTSGIQETQYF.